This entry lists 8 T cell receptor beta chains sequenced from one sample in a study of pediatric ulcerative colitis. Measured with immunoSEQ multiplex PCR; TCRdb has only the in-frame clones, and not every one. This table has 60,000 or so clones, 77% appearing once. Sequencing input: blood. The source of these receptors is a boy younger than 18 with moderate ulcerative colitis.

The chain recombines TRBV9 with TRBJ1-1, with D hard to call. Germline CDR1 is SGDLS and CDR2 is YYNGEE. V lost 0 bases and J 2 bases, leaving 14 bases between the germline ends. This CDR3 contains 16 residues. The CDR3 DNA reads TGTGCCAGCAGCGTAGGCAATCAAGGCTTTAACACTGAAGCTTTCTTT. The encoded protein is CASSVGNQGFNTEAFF.

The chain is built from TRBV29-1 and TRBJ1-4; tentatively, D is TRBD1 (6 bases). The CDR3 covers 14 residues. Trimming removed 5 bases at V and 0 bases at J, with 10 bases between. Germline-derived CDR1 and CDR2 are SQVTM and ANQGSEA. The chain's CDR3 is CSVQTGATNEKLFF. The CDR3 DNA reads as TGCAGCGTTCAGACAGGAGCAACTAATGAAAAACTGTTTTTT.

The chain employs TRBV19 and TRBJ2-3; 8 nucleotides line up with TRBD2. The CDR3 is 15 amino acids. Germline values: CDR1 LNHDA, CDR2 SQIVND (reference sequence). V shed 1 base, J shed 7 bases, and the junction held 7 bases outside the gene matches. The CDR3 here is CASSIVGGAINTQYF. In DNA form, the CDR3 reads TGTGCCAGTAGTATAGTCGGGGGGGCCATAAATACGCAGTATTTT.

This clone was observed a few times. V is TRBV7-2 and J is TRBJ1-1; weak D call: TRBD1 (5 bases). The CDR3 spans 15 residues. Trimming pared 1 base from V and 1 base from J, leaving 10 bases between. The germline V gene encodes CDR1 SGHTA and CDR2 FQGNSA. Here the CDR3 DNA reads TGTGCCAGCAGCTTAGTGGCAGGGCCGAACACTGAAGCTTTCTTT. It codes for CASSLVAGPNTEAFF.

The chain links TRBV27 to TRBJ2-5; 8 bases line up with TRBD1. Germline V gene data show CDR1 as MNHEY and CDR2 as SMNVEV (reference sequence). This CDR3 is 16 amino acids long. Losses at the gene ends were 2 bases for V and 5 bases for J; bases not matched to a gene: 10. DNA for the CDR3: TGTGCCAGCAGTTTAATTGGACAGGGAGGCGACGAGACCCAGTACTTC. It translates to CASSLIGQGGDETQYF.

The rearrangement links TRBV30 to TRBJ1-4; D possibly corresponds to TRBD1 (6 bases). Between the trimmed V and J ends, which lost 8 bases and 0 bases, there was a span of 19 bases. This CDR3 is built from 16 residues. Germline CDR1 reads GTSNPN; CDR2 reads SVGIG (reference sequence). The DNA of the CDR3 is TGTGCCGGGTCGGTCGGGGGGGCCCCAACTAATGAAAAACTGTTTTTT. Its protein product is CAGSVGGAPTNEKLFF.

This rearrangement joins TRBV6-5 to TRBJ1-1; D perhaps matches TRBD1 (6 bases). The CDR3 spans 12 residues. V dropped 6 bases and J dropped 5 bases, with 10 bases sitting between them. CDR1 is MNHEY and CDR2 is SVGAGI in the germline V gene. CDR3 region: CASSTGLTEAFF. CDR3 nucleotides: TGTGCCAGCAGCACAGGGTTGACTGAAGCTTTCTTT.

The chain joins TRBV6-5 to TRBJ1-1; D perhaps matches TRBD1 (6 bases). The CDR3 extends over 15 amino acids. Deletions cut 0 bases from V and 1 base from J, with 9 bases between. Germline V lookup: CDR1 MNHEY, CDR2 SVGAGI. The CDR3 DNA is TGTGCCAGCAGTTACTCGACCAGGGGGAACACTGAAGCTTTCTTT. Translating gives CASSYSTRGNTEAFF.